The rows below give T cell receptor beta chains drawn from one sample of a study of blood T cell repertoires in COVID-19. Profiling relied on immunoSEQ multiplex PCR, and the TCRdb table lists in-frame clones only, not all of them. The table includes around 250,000 clones, more than 80% detected once. The sample comprised PBMCs or T cells enriched from blood (not recorded which). The receptors here all came from a woman in her 30s with acute COVID-19. CDR3s include the opening cysteine and the closing phenylalanine or tryptophan. The order of the fields is V gene, J gene, CDR3 protein.

>TRBV7-6|TRBJ1-5
CASSLGTGPHQPQHF
>TRBV19|TRBJ2-1
CASHSGRDYNEQFF
>TRBV27|TRBJ2-7
CASSFGSGTYEQYF
>TRBV6-5|TRBJ1-1
CASRGGQGVGEAFF
>TRBV28|TRBJ2-2
CASSDSANTGELFF
>TRBV11-2|TRBJ2-4
CASSLAGGWEGKNIQYF
>TRBV7-9|TRBJ1-1
CASSPGGGGNTEAFF
>TRBV19|TRBJ2-1
CASSATTGSDYNEQFF
>TRBV30|TRBJ1-1
CAWSGAPDGTPNTEAFF
>TRBV2|TRBJ2-2
CASSVGRGTGELFF
>TRBV6-4|TRBJ2-2
CASSPKTGELFF
>TRBV7-6|TRBJ2-3
CASSLTGLPMDTQYF
>TRBV24-1|TRBJ2-7
CATSDAGTSGTYEQYF
>TRBV4-3|TRBJ2-7
CASSQERGAGISSYEQYF
>TRBV27|TRBJ2-5
CASSPGLAGVFVETQYF
>TRBV6-5|TRBJ2-3
CASSYYRTDTQYF
>TRBV19|TRBJ2-1
CASSPTSEAFTEQFF
>TRBV7-2|TRBJ1-6
CASSSSEGPYNSPLHF
>TRBV7-8|TRBJ2-2
CASSSGLAGVTGELFF
>TRBV9|TRBJ2-1
CASSVDISGYNEQFF
>TRBV6-2/TRBV6-3|TRBJ1-1
CASSFQGKGPDSEAFF
>TRBV12-3/TRBV12-4|TRBJ2-7
CASSLDRGREQYF
>TRBV28|TRBJ2-7
CASTFRGGVYEQYF
>TRBV27|TRBJ1-5
CASRLTFRDQPQHF
>TRBV5-1|TRBJ1-3
CASSRGGVAGNTIYF
>TRBV28|TRBJ2-7
CASSTDRVASYEQYF